One and the same sample provided the 31 T cell receptor beta chains below, sequenced in a study of beta chain features in type 1 diabetes. No cognate antigen is known for these TCRs. Findings and limits, study-wide: Patients with Type 1 diabetes showed moderately but significantly shorter TCRB CDR3s in all four CD4+ subsets.

TCRB transcripts that were expressed got sequenced, as all of the isolated RNA had been reverse transcribed. Assay used: immunoSEQ multiplex PCR; TCRdb lists only in-frame clones, some missing. The table lists a few hundred thousand clones, under 20% of them singletons. The source material was naive CD4+ T cells from blood. Every receptor here comes from a man between 25 and 39 years old with type 1 diabetes.

V and J are TRBV4-2 and TRBJ2-7, with 8 bases lining up with TRBD2. The CDR3 sequence is 18 residues long. The germline V gene has CDR1 LGHNA and CDR2 YNFKEQ. Losses at the gene ends were 1 base for V and 0 bases for J; bases not matched to a gene: 11. The CDR3 nucleotides are TGTGCCAGCAGCCAAGCCCATCGACTAGCGACGAGCTCCTACGAGCAGTACTTC. It yields the protein CASSQAHRLATSSYEQYF.

This clone was seen a few times. V gene TRBV29-1 combines with J gene TRBJ2-3; D unclear. Trimming cost V 2 bases and J 8 bases, with 5 bases left between them. CDR1 is SQVTM, CDR2 ANQGSEA, per germline. The CDR3 totals 10 residues. This chain's CDR3 is CSVERGTQYF. The DNA of the CDR3 is TGCAGCGTTGAACGCGGTACGCAGTATTTT.

In this sample, this clone turned up a few times. The chain recombines TRBV5-4 with TRBJ2-5; the match to TRBD2 covers 7 bases. V lost 5 bases and J lost 8; bases outside the gene matches: 12. The CDR3 has 14 residues. The germline CDR1 and CDR2 sequences are SGHNT and YYREEE (reference sequence). The chain's CDR3 is CASRISSGQGTQYF. In DNA, the CDR3 is TGTGCCAGCAGGATTTCTAGCGGCCAAGGAACCCAGTACTTC.

This clone occurred a few times. The chain has TRBV10-3 and TRBJ2-3, with TRBD1 matching 7 bases. The CDR3 is 14 residues long. Per the germline V gene, CDR1 is ENHRY and CDR2 is SYGVKD. Trimming removed 4 bases from V and 6 bases from J; junction bases left unmatched: 7. CDR3 bases: TGTGCCATCAGTGCGGTGACAGGGTCGGATACGCAGTATTTT. Translated, it gives CAISAVTGSDTQYF.

This rearrangement joins TRBV4-1 to TRBJ2-6, with a weak D call TRBD1 (6 bases). This CDR3 region has 18 residues. Germline V gene data show CDR1 as MGHRA and CDR2 as YSYEKL. Between the trimmed V and J ends, which lost 3 bases and 1 base, there was a span of 16 bases. This CDR3 reads CASSQDQQGSSGANVLTF. CDR3 nucleotide sequence: TGCGCCAGCAGCCAGGACCAACAGGGTTCGTCTGGGGCCAACGTCCTGACTTTC.

V and J are TRBV27 and TRBJ2-6; D unclear. The CDR3 runs 15 residues. V was cut by 2 bases and J by 2 bases, with 7 bases left in between. Germline CDR1 is MNHEY and CDR2 is SMNVEV (reference sequence). The CDR3 sequence is CASSLIRPGANVLTF. The CDR3 DNA sequence: TGTGCCAGCAGTTTAATCAGGCCTGGGGCCAACGTCCTGACTTTC.

The chain has TRBV20-1 and TRBJ2-3, with unresolved D. The V and J ends lost 2 bases and 5 bases respectively, with 5 bases between them. CDR3 size: 11 residues. Germline CDR1 is DFQATT and CDR2 is SNEGSKA (reference sequence). CDR3 nucleotides: TGCAGTGCTAGAAGCCGAGATACGCAGTATTTT. Amino acids: CSARSRDTQYF.

The rearrangement uses TRBV7-9 and TRBJ2-7; the D gene is possibly TRBD1 (5 bases). This CDR3 region has 19 residues. The germline V and J ends were trimmed by 0 bases and 0 bases, with 21 bases remaining between them. Germline assignment: CDR1 SEHNR and CDR2 FQNEAQ (reference sequence). CDR3 DNA: TGTGCCAGCAGCTTAGCGTCCTTAAGAGACAGAGTTGGCTCCTACGAGCAGTACTTC. Translated, it gives CASSLASLRDRVGSYEQYF.

The chain uses TRBV9 and TRBJ2-1; 7 bases are a match to TRBD1. V was pared by 0 bases and J by 2 bases, with 5 bases of the junction left unmatched. CDR1 SGDLS and CDR2 YYNGEE come from the germline V gene. The CDR3 is 16 amino acids. CDR3 region: CASSVVGQATYNEQFF. The CDR3 DNA reads as TGTGCCAGCAGCGTAGTTGGACAGGCAACCTACAATGAGCAGTTCTTC.

In its sample, this clone was seen a few times. CDR3 protein: CASSGPLGISNEQFF. In DNA, the CDR3 is TGTGCCAGCAGCGGCCCGCTCGGGATCAGCAATGAGCAGTTCTTC. The gene calls are TRBV7-2 and TRBJ2-1, with a tentative D call TRBD2 (5 bases). In germline, CDR1 is SGHTA, CDR2 FQGNSA. The CDR3 covers 15 residues. The ends were cut back, 5 bases at V and 6 bases at J, with 17 bases in the middle.

The V gene is TRBV28, the J gene TRBJ2-7; 7 nucleotides agree with TRBD1. The CDR3 totals 15 residues. Trimming removed 6 bases from V and 5 bases from J; junction bases left unmatched: 13. Germline loops: CDR1 MDHEN, CDR2 SYDVKM. CDR3 in amino acids: CASREQGVLRHEQYF. CDR3 bases: TGTGCCAGCAGAGAGCAGGGGGTACTTCGGCACGAGCAGTACTTC.

This chain joins TRBV28 and TRBJ2-3; TRBD1 is a possible D gene (5 bases). V lost 5 bases, J lost 2 bases, and 14 bases lay in between. The CDR3 is 15 residues long. Per the germline V gene, CDR1 is MDHEN and CDR2 is SYDVKM. Here the CDR3 reads CASSPSTGPTDTQYF. CDR3 sequence (DNA): TGTGCCAGCAGTCCGAGCACAGGACCCACAGATACGCAGTATTTT.

This clone has more than one count but fewer than ten. The J gene is TRBJ2-1, the V gene TRBV6-5, with 9 bases identical to TRBD1. This CDR3 spans 15 amino acids. The V gene end was trimmed by 4 bases and the J gene end by 7 bases; junction bases not matched to a gene: 8. CDR1 and CDR2 from the germline V gene are MNHEY and SVGAGI. The CDR3 DNA reads as TGTGCCAGCAGTTTGACCGGGACAGGGTGGAATGAGCAGTTCTTC. This sequence encodes CASSLTGTGWNEQFF.

The gene calls are TRBV29-1 and TRBJ1-5; D remains ambiguous. This CDR3 is 13 amino acids long. Germline CDR1 and CDR2: SQVTM and ANQGSEA. V lost 4 bases and J lost 0, with 7 bases in between. The CDR3 loop is CSVGWGSNQPQHF. The CDR3 nucleotides read TGCAGCGTTGGCTGGGGTAGCAATCAGCCCCAGCATTTT.

This clone has more than one count but fewer than ten. This chain joins TRBV7-9 and TRBJ2-5; 9 nucleotides align to TRBD1. The germline gives CDR1 SEHNR, CDR2 FQNEAQ (reference sequence). CDR3 length: 14 residues. With V trimmed by 5 bases and J by 5 bases, 6 bases remained unmatched. Here the CDR3 reads CASSPTGGGETQYF. Written as DNA, the CDR3 is TGTGCCAGCAGCCCCACAGGGGGCGGGGAGACCCAGTACTTC.

The chain joins TRBV5-1 to TRBJ2-5; the match to TRBD1 covers 11 bases. Germline-derived CDR1 and CDR2 are SGHRS and YFSETQ. The CDR3 runs to 16 residues. V lost 4 bases to trimming and J lost 3 bases; unmatched junction nucleotides: 8. CDR3 protein: CASSLGTGGMEETQYF. In DNA, the CDR3 is TGCGCCAGCAGCCTAGGGACAGGGGGTATGGAAGAGACCCAGTACTTC.

This clone was counted a few times. The DNA for the CDR3 is TGTGCCAGCAGCGCGGGAGGGACAGGGTACTACAATGAGCAGTTCTTC. Amino acids: CASSAGGTGYYNEQFF. V and J are TRBV9 and TRBJ2-1; perhaps TRBD1 as D (9 bases). The ends were cut back, 3 bases at V and 3 bases at J, with 16 bases in the middle. CDR1 and CDR2 (germline): SGDLS, YYNGEE. This CDR3 has 16 amino acids.

The chain employs TRBV30 and TRBJ2-1; D is undetermined. V lost 0 bases and J lost 10, with 10 bases in between. The CDR3 extends over 12 amino acids. From germline, CDR1 is GTSNPN and CDR2 SVGIG (reference sequence). The CDR3 sequence is CAWSVGRREQFF. CDR3 nucleotide sequence: TGTGCCTGGAGTGTAGGGCGACGGGAGCAGTTCTTC.

In its sample, this clone was seen a few times. This chain joins TRBV9 and TRBJ2-4; the D is unclear. CDR1 and CDR2 from the germline V gene are SGDLS and YYNGEE. The V end lost 3 bases, the J end lost 8 bases, and 21 bases lay between the germline ends. CDR3 size: 16 residues. As DNA, the CDR3 is TGTGCCAGCAGCGGGACCGTTAGTCTGGTTGCGGACATTCAGTACTTC. Translated: CASSGTVSLVADIQYF.

The V and J genes are TRBV5-1 and TRBJ2-3, with 11 bases lining up with TRBD2. The CDR3 has 16 residues. From germline, CDR1 is SGHRS and CDR2 YFSETQ. Losses at the gene ends were 3 bases for V and 6 bases for J; bases not matched to a gene: 9. CDR3 sequence reads: CASSSPLAGGVDTQYF. CDR3 bases: TGCGCCAGCAGCTCACCCCTAGCGGGAGGAGTGGATACGCAGTATTTT.

The chain is built from TRBV7-4 and TRBJ2-1; perhaps TRBD1 as D (7 bases). The CDR3 is 16 amino acids. Germline assignment: CDR1 SGHVT and CDR2 SQSDAQ. Trimming shortened V by 9 bases and J by 6 bases, and 24 bases separated the two germline ends. CDR3 in amino acids: CARSQGGFMVRNEQFF. For the CDR3, the DNA is TGTGCCAGATCTCAGGGGGGTTTTATGGTTCGCAATGAGCAGTTCTTC.

There are a few counts of this clone. This chain uses TRBV7-9 with TRBJ2-7; possible D gene TRBD1, 6 bases. Germline CDR1 reads SEHNR; CDR2 reads FQNEAQ (reference sequence). The V end lost 0 bases, the J end lost 12 bases, and 18 bases lay between the germline ends. CDR3 length equals 14 residues. This CDR3 reads CASSLAPGEGVWYF. CDR3 bases: TGTGCCAGCAGCTTAGCCCCAGGGGAAGGGGTTTGGTACTTC.

The chain employs TRBV18 and TRBJ1-2; TRBD1 agrees at 8 bases. Germline CDR1 reads KGHSH; CDR2 reads LQKENI. After removal of 3 bases from V and 4 bases from J, the junction contained 10 bases not matched to a gene. The CDR3 runs 16 residues. The CDR3 region has the DNA TGTGCCAGCTCACCCAGGGTGGGACAGGAAGCCTATGGCTACACCTTC. It encodes CASSPRVGQEAYGYTF.

This clone was detected only a few times. In the same sample, other DNA sequences code for this CDR3. V and J are TRBV28 and TRBJ2-7, with D uncertain. CDR1 MDHEN and CDR2 SYDVKM come from the germline V gene. The CDR3 is 13 amino acids. V lost 2 bases and J lost 2, with 7 bases in between. The CDR3, as DNA: TGTGCCAGCAGTTTAGACGGACCCTACGAGCAGTACTTC. Protein sequence: CASSLDGPYEQYF.

The chain is built from TRBV29-1 and TRBJ2-3; 7 bases align to TRBD2. The CDR3 consists of 15 residues. Germline V gene lookup returns CDR1 SQVTM and CDR2 ANQGSEA. V lost 5 bases, J lost 0 bases, and 8 bases stayed unmatched. CDR3 in DNA: TGCAGCGTTCGGGGTGGGAGGGCTAGCACAGATACGCAGTATTTT. This sequence encodes CSVRGGRASTDTQYF.

This clone was seen a handful of times. The gene calls are TRBV29-1 and TRBJ2-2; D remains ambiguous. V was trimmed by 4 bases and J by 2 bases, leaving 14 bases between them. The V gene's germline CDR1 is SQVTM and CDR2 ANQGSEA. The CDR3 loop spans 15 amino acids. The CDR3 reads CSVAGLSRNTGELFF. Here the CDR3 DNA reads TGCAGCGTTGCCGGATTATCCAGAAACACCGGGGAGCTGTTTTTT.

This rearrangement joins TRBV7-9 to TRBJ2-7; tentatively, D is TRBD1 (5 bases). The CDR3 totals 15 residues. Trimming took 2 bases from V and 5 from J, leaving 16 bases between them. CDR1 and CDR2 from the germline V gene are SEHNR and FQNEAQ (reference sequence). CDR3 amino acids: CASSLPGAPENEQYF. Here the CDR3 DNA reads TGTGCCAGCAGCTTACCTGGGGCGCCAGAGAACGAGCAGTACTTC.

The chain recombines TRBV5-1 with TRBJ2-3, with a possible D match to TRBD2 (6 bases). The CDR3 is 16 amino acids. V gave up 3 bases and J gave up 3 bases, with 17 bases separating them. Germline CDR1 is SGHRS and CDR2 is YFSETQ. Written as DNA, the CDR3 is TGCGCCAGCAGCTCGGCTGGCAGACTAGGGACAGATACGCAGTATTTT. Protein sequence: CASSSAGRLGTDTQYF.

This clone was picked up one time. The chain links TRBV7-9 to TRBJ2-1; D unclear. Germline CDR1 and CDR2: SEHNR and FQNEAQ (reference sequence). This CDR3 comprises 15 residues. Trimming pared 0 bases from V and 15 bases from J, leaving 21 bases between. DNA of the CDR3: TGTGCCAGCAGCTTAGCGGGATTGGCCACCTTAAAGAGGTTCTTC. It is translated as CASSLAGLATLKRFF. The whole variable domain, filled in from reference TRBV7-9 and TRBJ2-1, reads DTGVSQNPRHKITKRGQNVTFRCDPISEHNRLYWYRQTLGQGPEFLTYFQNEAQLEKSRLLSDRFSAERPKGSFSTLEIQRTEQGDSAMYLCASSLAGLATLKRFFGPGTRLTVL.

The chain is built from TRBV4-1 and TRBJ2-5; 7 nucleotides align to TRBD1. V trimming: 4 bases; J trimming: 1 base; junction bases outside the gene matches: 6. Germline loops: CDR1 MGHRA, CDR2 YSYEKL. The CDR3 loop spans 15 amino acids. The CDR3 reads CASSRSDRVQETQYF. The CDR3 nucleotides are TGCGCCAGCAGCCGGAGTGACAGGGTCCAAGAGACCCAGTACTTC.

Of note for this clone: The limits of the CDR3 on the DNA are not certain, so only TCRdb's listed CDR3 is given. The CDR3 region is CAWAAGTTSAYF. The rearrangement uses TRBV30 and TRBJ2-7. CDR1 is GTSNPN, CDR2 SVGIG, per germline (reference sequence). The CDR3 has 12 amino acids, counting both end residues.